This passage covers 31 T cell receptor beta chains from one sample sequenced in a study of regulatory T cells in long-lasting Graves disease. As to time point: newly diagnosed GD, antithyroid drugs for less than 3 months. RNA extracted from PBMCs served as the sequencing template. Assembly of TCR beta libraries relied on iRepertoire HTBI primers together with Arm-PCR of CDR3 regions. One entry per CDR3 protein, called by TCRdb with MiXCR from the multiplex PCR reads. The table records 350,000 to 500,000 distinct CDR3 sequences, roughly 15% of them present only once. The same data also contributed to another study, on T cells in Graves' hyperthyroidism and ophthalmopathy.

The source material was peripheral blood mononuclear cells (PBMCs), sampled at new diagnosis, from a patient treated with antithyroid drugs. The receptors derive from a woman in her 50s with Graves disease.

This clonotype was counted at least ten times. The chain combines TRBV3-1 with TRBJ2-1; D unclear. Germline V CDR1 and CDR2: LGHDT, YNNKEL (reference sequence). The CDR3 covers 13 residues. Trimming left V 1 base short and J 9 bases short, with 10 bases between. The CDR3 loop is CASSQVRAAEQFF. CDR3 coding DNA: TGTGCCAGCAGCCAAGTGCGAGCCGCTGAGCAGTTCTTC.

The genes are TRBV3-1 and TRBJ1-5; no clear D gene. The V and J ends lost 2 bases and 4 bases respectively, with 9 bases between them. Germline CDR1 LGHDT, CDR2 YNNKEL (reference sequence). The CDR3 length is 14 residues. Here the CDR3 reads CASSQWATNQPQHF. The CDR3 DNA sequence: TGTGCCAGCAGCCAATGGGCCACTAATCAGCCCCAGCATTTT.

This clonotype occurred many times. The CDR3 DNA is TGTGCCAGCAGTGGAGCGGGAGGGCGGGGCACCGGGGAGCTGTTTTTT. Translating gives CASSGAGGRGTGELFF. The gene calls are TRBV28 and TRBJ2-2; 10 bases align to TRBD2. The germline gives CDR1 MDHEN, CDR2 SYDVKM. The CDR3 runs 16 residues. Trimming cost V 5 bases and J 4 bases; bases outside gene matches: 7.

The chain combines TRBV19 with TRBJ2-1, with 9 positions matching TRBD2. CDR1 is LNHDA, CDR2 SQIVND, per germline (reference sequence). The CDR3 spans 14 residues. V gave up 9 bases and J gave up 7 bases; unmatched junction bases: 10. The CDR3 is CASRRLAVMNEQFF. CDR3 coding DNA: TGTGCCAGCCGTCGACTAGCGGTTATGAATGAGCAGTTCTTC.

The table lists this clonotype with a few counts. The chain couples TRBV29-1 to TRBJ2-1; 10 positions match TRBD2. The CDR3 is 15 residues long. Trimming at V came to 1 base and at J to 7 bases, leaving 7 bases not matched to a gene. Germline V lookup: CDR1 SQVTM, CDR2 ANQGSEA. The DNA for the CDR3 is TGCAGCGTTGAAGGGCTAGCGGGAGCTGGGAATGAGCAGTTCTTC. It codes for CSVEGLAGAGNEQFF.

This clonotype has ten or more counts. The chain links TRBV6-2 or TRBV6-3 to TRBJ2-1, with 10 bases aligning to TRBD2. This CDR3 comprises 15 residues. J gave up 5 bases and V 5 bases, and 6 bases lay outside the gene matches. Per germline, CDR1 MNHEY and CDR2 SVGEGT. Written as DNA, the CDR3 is TGTGCCAGCAGTATCCTAGCGGGAGCCAACAATGAGCAGTTCTTC. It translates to CASSILAGANNEQFF.

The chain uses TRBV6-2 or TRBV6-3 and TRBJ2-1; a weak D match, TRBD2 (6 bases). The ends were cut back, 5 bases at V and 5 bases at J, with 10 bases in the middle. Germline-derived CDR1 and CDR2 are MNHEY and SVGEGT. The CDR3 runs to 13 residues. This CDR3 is CASSEPGDNEQFF. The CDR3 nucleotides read TGTGCCAGCAGTGAGCCGGGAGACAATGAGCAGTTCTTC.

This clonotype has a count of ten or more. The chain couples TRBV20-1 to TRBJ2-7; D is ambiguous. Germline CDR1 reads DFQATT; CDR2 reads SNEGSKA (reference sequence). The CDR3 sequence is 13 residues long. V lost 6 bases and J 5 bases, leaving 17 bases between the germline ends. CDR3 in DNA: TGCAGTGCCCCCTTATCCCAGTTGAACGAGCAGTACTTC. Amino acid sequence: CSAPLSQLNEQYF.

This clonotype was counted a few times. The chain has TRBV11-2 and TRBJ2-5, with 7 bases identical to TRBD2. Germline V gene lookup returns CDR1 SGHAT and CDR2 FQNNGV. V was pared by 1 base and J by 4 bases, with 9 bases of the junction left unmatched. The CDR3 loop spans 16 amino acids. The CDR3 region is CASSLVYGGSGETQYF. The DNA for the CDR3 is TGTGCCAGCAGCTTAGTCTACGGCGGGAGCGGAGAGACCCAGTACTTC.

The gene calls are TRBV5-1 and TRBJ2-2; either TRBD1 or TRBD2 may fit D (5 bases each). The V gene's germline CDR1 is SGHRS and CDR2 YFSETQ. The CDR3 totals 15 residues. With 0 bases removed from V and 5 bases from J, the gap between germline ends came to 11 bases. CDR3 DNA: TGCGCCAGCAGCTTGGATGACGGGGCAACCGGGGAGCTGTTTTTT. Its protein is CASSLDDGATGELFF.

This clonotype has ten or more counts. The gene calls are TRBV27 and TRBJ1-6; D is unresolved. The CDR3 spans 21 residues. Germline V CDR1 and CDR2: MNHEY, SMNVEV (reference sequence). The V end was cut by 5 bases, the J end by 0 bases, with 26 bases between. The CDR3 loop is CASSIYYRSGRTSSYNSPLHF. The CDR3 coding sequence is TGTGCCAGCAGTATCTACTACCGGTCGGGCAGGACGAGCTCCTATAATTCACCCCTCCACTTT.

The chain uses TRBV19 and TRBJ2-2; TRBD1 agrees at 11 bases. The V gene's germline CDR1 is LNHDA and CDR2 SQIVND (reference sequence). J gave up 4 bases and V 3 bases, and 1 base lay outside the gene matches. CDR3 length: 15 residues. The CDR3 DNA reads TGTGCCAGTAGTATCGGGACAGGGGGCACCGGGGAGCTGTTTTTT. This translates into CASSIGTGGTGELFF. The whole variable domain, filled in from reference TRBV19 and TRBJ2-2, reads DGGITQSPKYLFRKEGQNVTLSCEQNLNHDAMYWYRQDPGQGLRLIYYSQIVNDFQKGDIAEGYSVSREKKESFPLTVTSAQKNPTAFYLCASSIGTGGTGELFFGEGSRLTVL.

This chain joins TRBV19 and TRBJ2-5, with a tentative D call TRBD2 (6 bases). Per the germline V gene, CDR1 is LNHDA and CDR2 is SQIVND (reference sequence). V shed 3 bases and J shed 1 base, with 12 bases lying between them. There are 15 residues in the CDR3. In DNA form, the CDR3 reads TGTGCCAGTAGTATTTCCGTCGGGAGCCAAGAGACCCAGTACTTC. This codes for CASSISVGSQETQYF.

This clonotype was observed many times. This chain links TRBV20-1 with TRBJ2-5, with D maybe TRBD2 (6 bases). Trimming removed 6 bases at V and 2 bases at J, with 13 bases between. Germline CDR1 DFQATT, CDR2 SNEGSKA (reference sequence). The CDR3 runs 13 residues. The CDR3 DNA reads TGCAGTGCCAAACCTGCGGGGCAAGAGACCCAGTACTTC. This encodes CSAKPAGQETQYF.

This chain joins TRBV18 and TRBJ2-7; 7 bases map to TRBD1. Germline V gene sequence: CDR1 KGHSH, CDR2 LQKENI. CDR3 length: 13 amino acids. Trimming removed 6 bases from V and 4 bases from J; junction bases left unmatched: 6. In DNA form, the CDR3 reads TGTGCCAGCTCTAGGGGGCCTGGTTACGAGCAGTACTTC. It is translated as CASSRGPGYEQYF.

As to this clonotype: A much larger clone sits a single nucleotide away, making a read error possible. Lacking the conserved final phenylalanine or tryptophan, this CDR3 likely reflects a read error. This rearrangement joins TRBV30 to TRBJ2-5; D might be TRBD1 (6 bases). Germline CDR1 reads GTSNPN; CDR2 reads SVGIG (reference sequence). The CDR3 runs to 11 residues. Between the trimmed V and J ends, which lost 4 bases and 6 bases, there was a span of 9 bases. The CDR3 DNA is TGTGCCTGGAACAGGGCGAAGACCCAGTACTTA. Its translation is CAWNRAKTQYL.

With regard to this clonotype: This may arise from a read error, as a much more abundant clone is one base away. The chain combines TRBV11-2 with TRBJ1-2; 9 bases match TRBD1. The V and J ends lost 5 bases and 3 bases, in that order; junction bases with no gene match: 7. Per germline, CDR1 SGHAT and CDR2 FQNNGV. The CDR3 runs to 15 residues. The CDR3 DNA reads TGTGCCAGCAGCGGGGGACAGGGAGGAGACTATGGCTACACCTTC. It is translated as CASSGGQGGDYGYTF.

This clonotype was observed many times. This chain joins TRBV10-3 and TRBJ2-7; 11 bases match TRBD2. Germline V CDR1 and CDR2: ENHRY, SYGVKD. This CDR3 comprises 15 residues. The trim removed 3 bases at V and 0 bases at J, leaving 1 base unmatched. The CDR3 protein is CAISDSGRGSYEQYF. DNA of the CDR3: TGTGCCATCAGTGATAGCGGGAGGGGCTCCTACGAGCAGTACTTC.

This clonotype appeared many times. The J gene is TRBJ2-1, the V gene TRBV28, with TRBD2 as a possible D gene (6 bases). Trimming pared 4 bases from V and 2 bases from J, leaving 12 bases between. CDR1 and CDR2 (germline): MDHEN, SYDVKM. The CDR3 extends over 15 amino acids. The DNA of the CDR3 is TGTGCCAGCAGTTCTCCGGGAGCTGCCTACAATGAGCAGTTCTTC. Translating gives CASSSPGAAYNEQFF. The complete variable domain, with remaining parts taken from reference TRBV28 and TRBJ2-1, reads DVKVTQSSRYLVKRTGEKVFLECVQDMDHENMFWYRQDPGLGLRLIYFSYDVKMKEKGDIPEGYSVSREKKERFSLILESASTNQTSMYLCASSSPGAAYNEQFFGPGTRLTVL.

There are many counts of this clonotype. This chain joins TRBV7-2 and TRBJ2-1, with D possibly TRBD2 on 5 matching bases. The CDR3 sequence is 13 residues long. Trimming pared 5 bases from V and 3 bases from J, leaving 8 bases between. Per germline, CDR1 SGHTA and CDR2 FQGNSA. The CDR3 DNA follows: TGTGCCAGCAGCGAGCGGTTCTACAATGAGCAGTTCTTC. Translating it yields CASSERFYNEQFF.

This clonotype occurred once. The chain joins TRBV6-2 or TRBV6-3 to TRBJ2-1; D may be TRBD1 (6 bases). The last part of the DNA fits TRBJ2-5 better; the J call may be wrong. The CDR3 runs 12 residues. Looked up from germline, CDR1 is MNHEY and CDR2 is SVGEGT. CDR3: CATGTPQETQYF. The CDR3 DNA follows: TGTGCCACCGGGACACCACAAGAGACCCAGTACTTC.

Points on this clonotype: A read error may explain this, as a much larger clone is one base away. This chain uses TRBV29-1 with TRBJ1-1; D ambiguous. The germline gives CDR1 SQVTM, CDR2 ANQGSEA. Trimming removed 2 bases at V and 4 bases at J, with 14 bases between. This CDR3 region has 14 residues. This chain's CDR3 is CSVEYDAFSTEAFF. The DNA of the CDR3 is TGCAGCGTTGAATACGACGCGTTCAGCACTGAAGCTTTCTTT.

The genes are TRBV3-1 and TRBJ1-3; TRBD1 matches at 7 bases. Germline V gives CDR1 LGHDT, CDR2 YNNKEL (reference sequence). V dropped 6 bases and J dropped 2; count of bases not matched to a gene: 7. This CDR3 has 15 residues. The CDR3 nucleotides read TGTGCCAGCAGAAGAACAGGGGATCCTGGAAACACCATATATTTT. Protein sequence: CASRRTGDPGNTIYF.

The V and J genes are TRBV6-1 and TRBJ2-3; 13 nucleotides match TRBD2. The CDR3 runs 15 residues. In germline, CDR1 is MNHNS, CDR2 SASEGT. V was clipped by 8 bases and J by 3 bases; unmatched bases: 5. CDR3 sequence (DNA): TGTGCCAGCCACGGGACTAGCGGGAAGACAGATACGCAGTATTTT. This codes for CASHGTSGKTDTQYF.

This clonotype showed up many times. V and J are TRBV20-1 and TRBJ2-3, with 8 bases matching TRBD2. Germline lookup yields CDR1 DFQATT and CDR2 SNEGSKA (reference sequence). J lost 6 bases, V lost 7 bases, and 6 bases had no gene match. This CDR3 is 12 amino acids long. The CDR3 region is CSVLTSADTQYF. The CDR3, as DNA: TGCAGTGTCCTGACTAGCGCGGATACGCAGTATTTT.

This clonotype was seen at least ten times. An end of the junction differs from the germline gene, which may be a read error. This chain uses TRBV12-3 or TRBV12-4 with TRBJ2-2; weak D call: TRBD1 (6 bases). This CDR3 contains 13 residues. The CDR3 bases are TGTGCCAGCAGCTTAGGACAGACCGGGGAGCTGTTTTTT. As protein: CASSLGQTGELFF.

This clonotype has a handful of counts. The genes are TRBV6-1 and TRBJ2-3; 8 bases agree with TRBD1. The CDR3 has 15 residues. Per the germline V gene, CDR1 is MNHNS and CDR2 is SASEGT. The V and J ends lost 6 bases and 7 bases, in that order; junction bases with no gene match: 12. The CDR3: CASRLSPDRVNTQYF. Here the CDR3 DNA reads TGTGCCAGCAGACTAAGCCCGGACAGGGTAAATACGCAGTATTTT.

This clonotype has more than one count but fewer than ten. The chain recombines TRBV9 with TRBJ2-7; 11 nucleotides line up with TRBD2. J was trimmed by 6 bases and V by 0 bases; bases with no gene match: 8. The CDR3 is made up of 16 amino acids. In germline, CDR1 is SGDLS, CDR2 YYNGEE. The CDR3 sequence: CASSVGPGLAAGEQYF. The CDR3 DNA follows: TGTGCCAGCAGCGTAGGCCCGGGACTAGCGGCTGGCGAGCAGTACTTC.

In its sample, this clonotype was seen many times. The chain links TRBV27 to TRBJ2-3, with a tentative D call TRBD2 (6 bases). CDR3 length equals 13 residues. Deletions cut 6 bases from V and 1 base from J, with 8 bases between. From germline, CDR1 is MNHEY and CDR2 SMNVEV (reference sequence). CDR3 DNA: TGTGCCAGCAGACCTAGCGGCACAGATACGCAGTATTTT. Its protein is CASRPSGTDTQYF.

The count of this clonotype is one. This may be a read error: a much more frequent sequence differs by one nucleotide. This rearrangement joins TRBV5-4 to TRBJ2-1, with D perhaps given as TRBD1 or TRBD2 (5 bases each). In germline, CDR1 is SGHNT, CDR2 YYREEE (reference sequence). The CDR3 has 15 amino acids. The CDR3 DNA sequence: TGTGCCAGCAGCTTCTCGCAGGGACCCTACAATGAGCACTTCTTC. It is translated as CASSFSQGPYNEHFF.

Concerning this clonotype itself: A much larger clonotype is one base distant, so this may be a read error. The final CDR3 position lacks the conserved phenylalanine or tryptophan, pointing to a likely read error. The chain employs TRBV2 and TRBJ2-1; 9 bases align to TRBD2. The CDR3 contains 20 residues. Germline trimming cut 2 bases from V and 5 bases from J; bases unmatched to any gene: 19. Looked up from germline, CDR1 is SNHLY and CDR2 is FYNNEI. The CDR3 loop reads CASSERGQLPGTSSDNEQFL. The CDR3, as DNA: TGTGCCAGCAGTGAAAGGGGACAACTACCCGGGACTAGCAGCGACAATGAGCAGTTCTTG.